What follows describes a single T cell receptor (beta chain). Its antigen is still unknown. TCRdb analysed the RACE reads with MiXCR anew, one entry per CDR3 protein. The sample has approximately 260,000 distinct CDR3 sequences; approximately 8.6% are singletons. This sample was taken from a study of human T cells and chemical hapten exposure. Specified time point: pre-sensitization, week 0. The sample's treatment: therapeutic diphenylcyclopropenone sensitization with weekly scalp DPC. Alopecia patients between 18 and 70 years old and suitable for DPC were used as donors. Overall study findings and caveats: Once DPC sensitization occurred, TCRs above 1 in 1000 frequency showed no change.

Trimming removed 2 bases from V and 4 bases from J, with 6 bases in between. Germline V gene data show CDR1 as MNHNS and CDR2 as SASEGT. This CDR3 is 13 amino acids long. Sequencing used whole blood, obtained in connection with sensitization to the hapten diphenylcyclopropenone (DPC). The sequence was obtained from a woman aged 40 to 50 with alopecia areata. Some clones in this sample may be carry-over from other donors' samples. This chain joins TRBV6-1 and TRBJ1-5; D is undetermined. The CDR3 sequence is CASSEFGNQPQHF. The CDR3 region has the DNA TGTGCCAGCAGTGAATTCGGAAATCAGCCCCAGCATTTT.